This T cell receptor beta chain was documented in a study of blood T cell repertoires in COVID-19 (dated by TCRdb to 2020 to 2021). Regarding the complete study: Samples covering the acute and convalescent phases of COVID-19 were provided by collaborators in the United States, Italy and Spain. A de-identified subject ID, COVID-19 status, age in years and sex were almost always included in the sample metadata. The samples were drawn from the first 160 participants of the ongoing ImmuneRACE study and from 1,200 or so subjects provided by 6 global collaborators. Where available, HLA class I and class II types were taken from metadata supplied by the sample provider and were not determined by assay-based typing. The dataset comprised deeply sampled blood TCRbeta repertoires from subjects exposed to, actively infected with, or recovered from COVID-19. The repertoires were released in a freely available public database meant as a resource for research on the immune response to SARS-CoV-2. The material from the prospective study consisted of cDNA or gDNA derived from T cells, B-cell-depleted T cells, or PBMCs. What the study reported, not specific to this receptor: How much clinical and demographic metadata was included differed by source and by participant, and the metadata was provided uncurated.

Collaborating institutions collected whole blood in K2EDTA tubes following their own protocols. For TCRbeta analysis, collaborator samples were shipped as frozen whole blood, as isolated PBMCs, or as DNA extracted from either sample type. TCRbeta CDR3 regions were amplified from genomic DNA by means of the immunoSEQ Assay, a bias-controlled multiplex PCR. In the source study's methods: Nucleated cell counts per sample were estimated from amplification of reference gene primers within the assay. Sequence reads were collapsed and filtered to measure the absolute abundance of every unique TCRbeta CDR3 rearrangement. For each sample, productive Simpson clonality was calculated by taking the square root of Simpson's diversity index across productive rearrangements. TCRdb provides this immuneACCESS table in a form limited to in-frame rearrangements. Some clones are lacking; in checked studies, under half of them reflect an unresolved V gene, and why the rest are absent is not known. V, J and clone size reflect that table, while D and trimming were determined from the DNA. Here the sample has 200,000 to 300,000 clones; around 82% occur a single time. Of the sample, around 7.8% is held by the ten largest clones.

The germline V gene provides CDR1 KGHDR and CDR2 SFDVKD. From the cysteine through the phenylalanine, the CDR3 covers 13 amino acids. Of all the DNA, just the CDR3 is kept, 39 bases in frame from base 1. V is shortened by 0 bases, J by 6 bases, and the region joining them spans 6 bases. Remarks on this clone: Its antigen remains unidentified. Qualities for individual bases were not recorded, and no much larger clone is one base off.

The rearranged chain carries TRBV24-1 and TRBJ2-3; a tentative D call is TRBD1 (6 bases match). This TCR was recovered from a human donor in a cohort sampled during active COVID-19. Source material: peripheral blood. The DNA is as follows: TGTGCCACCAGTGATTTGCAGGGGGATACGCAGTATTTT. This gives the protein CATSDLQGDTQYF.